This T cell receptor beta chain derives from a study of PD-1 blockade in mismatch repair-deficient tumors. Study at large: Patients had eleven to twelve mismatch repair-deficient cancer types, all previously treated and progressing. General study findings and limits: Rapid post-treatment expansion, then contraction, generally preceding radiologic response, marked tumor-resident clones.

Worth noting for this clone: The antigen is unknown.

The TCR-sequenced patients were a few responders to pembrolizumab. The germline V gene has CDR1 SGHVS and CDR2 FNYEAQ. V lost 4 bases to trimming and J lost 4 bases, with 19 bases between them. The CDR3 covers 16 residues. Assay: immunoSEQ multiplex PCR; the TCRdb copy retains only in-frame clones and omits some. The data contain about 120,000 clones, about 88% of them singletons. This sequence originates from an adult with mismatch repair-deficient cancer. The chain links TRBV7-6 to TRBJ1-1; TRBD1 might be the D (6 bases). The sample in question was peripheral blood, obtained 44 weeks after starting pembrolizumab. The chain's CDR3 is CASSSRSGGWSTEAFF. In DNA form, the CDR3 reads TGTGCCAGCAGCTCTCGGTCCGGGGGCTGGAGCACTGAAGCTTTCTTT.